These T cell receptor beta chains were read from a single sample in a study of technical replicates of blood from a few donors. Some clones are missing from TCRdb's copy, which holds only in-frame ones; the method was immunoSEQ multiplex PCR. Of fewer than 100,000 clones in the sample, approximately 94% were seen once. Sequencing was done on a sample of T cells isolated from PBMCs. These receptors were collected from a human donor in good health. Both conserved end residues are trimmed from each CDR3. Fields, in order: J gene, clone size, CDR3 length, V gene, CDR3 protein. Clone size appears in some rows only: once, few, many, or a class for an expanded clone.

j_gene: TRBJ1-1; abundance: once; len: 16; v_gene: TRBV7-8; CDR3aa: ASSLASRGRGQGTEAF
j_gene: TRBJ2-7; abundance: NA; len: 13; v_gene: TRBV6-5; CDR3aa: ASSYTGQFPNEQY
j_gene: TRBJ2-3; abundance: NA; len: 12; v_gene: TRBV28; CDR3aa: ASSTQQGGDTQY
j_gene: TRBJ2-2; abundance: NA; len: 10; v_gene: TRBV4-1; CDR3aa: ASSPYTGELF
j_gene: TRBJ1-1; abundance: NA; len: 18; v_gene: TRBV13; CDR3aa: ASSPSYFTLPVPGLTEAF
j_gene: TRBJ2-5; abundance: NA; len: 11; v_gene: TRBV13; CDR3aa: ASSPRTGETQY
j_gene: TRBJ2-5; abundance: NA; len: 9; v_gene: TRBV7-9; CDR3aa: ASSLGGTQY
j_gene: TRBJ2-2; abundance: NA; len: 13; v_gene: TRBV11-1; CDR3aa: ASSFFGGPTGELF
j_gene: TRBJ2-1; abundance: NA; len: 10; v_gene: TRBV7-9; CDR3aa: ASSTQGNEQF
j_gene: TRBJ2-2; abundance: NA; len: 14; v_gene: TRBV7-3; CDR3aa: ASSARGTPNTGELF
j_gene: TRBJ1-1; abundance: NA; len: 15; v_gene: TRBV5-6; CDR3aa: ASSSSGSLGVNTEAF
j_gene: TRBJ2-7; abundance: NA; len: 14; v_gene: TRBV27; CDR3aa: ASGSWGQGPHYEQY
j_gene: TRBJ2-1; abundance: NA; len: 10; v_gene: TRBV29-1; CDR3aa: SVGWRDNEQF
j_gene: TRBJ2-3; abundance: NA; len: 11; v_gene: TRBV9; CDR3aa: ASSVGSTDTQY
j_gene: TRBJ1-2; abundance: NA; len: 12; v_gene: TRBV5-1; CDR3aa: ASSLRQGADGYT
j_gene: TRBJ1-1; abundance: NA; len: 11; v_gene: TRBV6-5; CDR3aa: ASSYSKQGGAF
j_gene: TRBJ1-2; abundance: NA; len: 9; v_gene: TRBV6-5; CDR3aa: ASRYHGGYT
j_gene: TRBJ1-2; abundance: NA; len: 15; v_gene: TRBV4-2; CDR3aa: ASSQDQGRGQDYGYT
j_gene: TRBJ1-1; abundance: NA; len: 14; v_gene: TRBV5-4; CDR3aa: ASSQGPGQGNTEAF
j_gene: TRBJ1-1; abundance: NA; len: 12; v_gene: TRBV6-5; CDR3aa: ASSSGALRTEAF
j_gene: TRBJ1-2; abundance: NA; len: 13; v_gene: TRBV6-6; CDR3aa: ASSHRQGDIYGYT
j_gene: TRBJ1-5; abundance: once; len: 12; v_gene: TRBV19; CDR3aa: ASKNRGLVQPQH
j_gene: TRBJ1-2; abundance: NA; len: 11; v_gene: TRBV30; CDR3aa: AWSSGANYGYT
j_gene: TRBJ2-5; abundance: NA; len: 13; v_gene: TRBV5-6; CDR3aa: ASRQDQGAQETQY
j_gene: TRBJ1-2; abundance: NA; len: 11; v_gene: TRBV4-1; CDR3aa: ASSQENEDGYT
j_gene: TRBJ1-1; abundance: NA; len: 10; v_gene: TRBV5-1; CDR3aa: ASSTGGETTF
j_gene: TRBJ2-3; abundance: NA; len: 13; v_gene: TRBV6-5; CDR3aa: ASQVGGGRTDTQY
j_gene: TRBJ2-5; abundance: NA; len: 14; v_gene: TRBV5-1; CDR3aa: ASSLGVAGGQETQY
j_gene: TRBJ2-7; abundance: NA; len: 13; v_gene: TRBV6-5; CDR3aa: ASSYSGGSTYEQY
j_gene: TRBJ2-3; abundance: once; len: 13; v_gene: TRBV5-1; CDR3aa: ASSLILADTDTQY
j_gene: TRBJ2-5; abundance: NA; len: 12; v_gene: TRBV5-4; CDR3aa: ASSSGFRGETQY
j_gene: TRBJ2-1; abundance: NA; len: 13; v_gene: TRBV19; CDR3aa: ASSNDRGYHNEQF
j_gene: TRBJ1-2; abundance: few; len: 14; v_gene: TRBV5-6; CDR3aa: ASSLIRDRGLYGYT
j_gene: TRBJ2-4; abundance: NA; len: 13; v_gene: TRBV4-1; CDR3aa: ASSQFGLAENIQY
j_gene: TRBJ2-7; abundance: NA; len: 14; v_gene: TRBV7-9; CDR3aa: ASSHMIGVPYYEQY
j_gene: TRBJ2-7; abundance: NA; len: 14; v_gene: TRBV15; CDR3aa: ATSRDIAGESYEQY
j_gene: TRBJ2-5; abundance: once; len: 14; v_gene: TRBV12-5; CDR3aa: ASGLSRTGHQETQY
j_gene: TRBJ2-7; abundance: NA; len: 13; v_gene: TRBV11-2; CDR3aa: ASSRAGTSGYEQY
j_gene: TRBJ1-6; abundance: NA; len: 12; v_gene: TRBV7-3; CDR3aa: ASSMGTANSPLH
j_gene: TRBJ2-2; abundance: NA; len: 13; v_gene: TRBV15; CDR3aa: ASSPGTGAIGELF
j_gene: TRBJ1-1; abundance: NA; len: 11; v_gene: TRBV7-9; CDR3aa: ASSLAGAPEAF
j_gene: TRBJ2-1; abundance: NA; len: 15; v_gene: TRBV4-1; CDR3aa: ASSQGFGGDAYNEQF
j_gene: TRBJ1-1; abundance: NA; len: 9; v_gene: TRBV30; CDR3aa: AWSTGNAAF
j_gene: TRBJ2-5; abundance: NA; len: 13; v_gene: TRBV13; CDR3aa: ASSRGTGGQETQY
j_gene: TRBJ2-7; abundance: NA; len: 11; v_gene: TRBV19; CDR3aa: ASSMGADYEQY
j_gene: TRBJ1-6; abundance: NA; len: 15; v_gene: TRBV4-1; CDR3aa: ASSQAIPSSYNSPLH
j_gene: TRBJ2-5; abundance: NA; len: 10; v_gene: TRBV29-1; CDR3aa: SVRDREETQY
j_gene: TRBJ1-2; abundance: NA; len: 11; v_gene: TRBV7-9; CDR3aa: ASSPYQANGYT
j_gene: TRBJ2-1; abundance: NA; len: 13; v_gene: TRBV6-4; CDR3aa: ASSPLLADYNEQF
j_gene: TRBJ2-2; abundance: NA; len: 13; v_gene: TRBV6-4; CDR3aa: ASSPTSGFTGELF
j_gene: TRBJ2-5; abundance: NA; len: 15; v_gene: TRBV4-1; CDR3aa: ASSQETLAGGKETQY
j_gene: TRBJ2-7; abundance: NA; len: 12; v_gene: TRBV28; CDR3aa: ASSLWDKSYEQY
j_gene: TRBJ1-3; abundance: NA; len: 15; v_gene: TRBV25-1; CDR3aa: ASSELRGQGSGNTIY
j_gene: TRBJ2-3; abundance: NA; len: 12; v_gene: TRBV5-5; CDR3aa: ASSLEEGTDTQY
j_gene: TRBJ2-7; abundance: once; len: 11; v_gene: TRBV14; CDR3aa: ASSRQGTYEQY